This TCR beta chain is from a study of T-cell reconstitution after alpha-beta-depleted transplantation in children. The study's findings and limits: Recipient T cells and thymic progenitors that survived were the source of the high TCRbeta diversity seen at day 60 in some patients. About two months after transplant, alpha-beta T cells reportedly came from several hundred expanded graft clones. From newly produced T cells came most of the T-cell counts and diversity one year after transplant.

The ends were cut back, 4 bases at V and 6 bases at J, with 16 bases in the middle. This CDR3 has 15 residues. The germline gives CDR1 WSHSY, CDR2 SAAADI. Details on this clonotype: Its antigen is as yet unknown.

Unique molecular identifiers were incorporated during preparation of the TCRbeta library. One entry per CDR3 protein results from TCRdb running MiXCR on the PCR reads. The sample includes some 140,000 distinct CDR3 sequences, 9.5% to 10% of them seen just once. The TCR originated in a girl under three years old who had a stem cell transplant for combined immunodeficiency, so the T cells may come from the graft donor. Sequencing was performed on PBMCs, mostly from graft donor cells, taken 180 days after TCRalphabeta/CD19-depleted stem cell transplant. The chain employs TRBV10-2 and TRBJ2-1; D ambiguous. The CDR3 nucleotides read TGCGCCAGCAGTGTCCCGCGGAATCCCCCCAATGAGCAGTTCTTC. Translating it yields CASSVPRNPPNEQFF.